What follows are 29 T cell receptor beta chains derived from one specimen sequenced in a study of shared clonotypes between healthy human individuals. TCRdb's table, derived via immunoSEQ multiplex PCR, lists solely in-frame clones and lacks some. The table includes over a million clones, more than 65% detected once. Sequencing input: memory CD4+ T cells sorted from blood. Specified subset: CD45RA-negative fraction. These receptors all stem from a man between 18 and 29 years old in good health.

Only a few counts were recorded for this clone. V gene TRBV7-9 combines with J gene TRBJ1-1; D is ambiguous. The CDR3 is 16 amino acids. V gave up 5 bases and J gave up 5 bases, with 21 bases separating them. Per germline, CDR1 SEHNR and CDR2 FQNEAQ (reference sequence). DNA for the CDR3: TGTGCCAGCAGCCCTTCTCCCACACAGAGAAGGACTGAAGCTTTCTTT. Encoded protein: CASSPSPTQRRTEAFF.

This chain joins TRBV11-2 and TRBJ2-7, with 9 positions matching TRBD1. Germline CDR1 reads SGHAT; CDR2 reads FQNNGV. The CDR3 is 16 residues long. V trimming: 1 base; J trimming: 2 bases; junction bases outside the gene matches: 6. The CDR3 coding sequence is TGTGCCAGCAGCTTAGGGCCGGGACAGGGAGCCTACGAGCAGTACTTC. It yields the protein CASSLGPGQGAYEQYF. Filled out from reference TRBV11-2 and TRBJ2-7, the complete variable domain reads EAGVAQSPRYKIIEKRQSVAFWCNPISGHATLYWYQQILGQGPKLLIQFQNNGVVDDSQLPKDRFSAERLKGVDSTLKIQPAKLEDSAVYLCASSLGPGQGAYEQYFGPGTRLTVT.

This chain uses TRBV9 with TRBJ2-7; 7 nucleotides agree with TRBD1. Trimming at V came to 2 bases and at J to 4 bases, leaving 12 bases not matched to a gene. Germline V gene sequence: CDR1 SGDLS, CDR2 YYNGEE. The CDR3 totals 16 residues. CDR3 sequence: CASSVGDSGWLYEQYF. CDR3 in DNA: TGTGCCAGCAGCGTTGGGGACAGCGGCTGGTTATACGAGCAGTACTTC. The entire variable domain, with the rest obtained from reference TRBV9 and TRBJ2-7, is as follows: DSGVTQTPKHLITATGQRVTLRCSPRSGDLSVYWYQQSLDQGLQFLIQYYNGEERAKGNILERFSAQQFPDLHSELNLSSLELGDSALYFCASSVGDSGWLYEQYFGPGTRLTVT.

V is TRBV5-4 and J is TRBJ2-3; TRBD2 agrees at 10 bases. This CDR3 has 13 residues. CDR1 is SGHNT, CDR2 YYREEE, per germline (reference sequence). Trimming cost V 4 bases and J 6 bases; bases outside gene matches: 2. The CDR3 region has the DNA TGTGCCAGCAGCCTAGCGGGAGTTGATACGCAGTATTTT. This codes for CASSLAGVDTQYF.

About this clone: The same CDR3 can be traced to other DNA sequences in this sample. This chain links TRBV5-1 with TRBJ2-7; D gene uncertain. Germline-derived CDR1 and CDR2 are SGHRS and YFSETQ. The V end was cut by 4 bases, the J end by 2 bases, with 13 bases between. CDR3 length: 14 amino acids. For the CDR3, the DNA is TGCGCCAGCAGCCTGGTCCTTGGGGCCTACGAGCAGTACTTC. It is translated as CASSLVLGAYEQYF.

This chain uses TRBV7-9 with TRBJ1-4; D is unresolved. Trimming shortened V by 5 bases and J by 8 bases, and 6 bases separated the two germline ends. The CDR3 runs 11 residues. Germline V gene sequence: CDR1 SEHNR, CDR2 FQNEAQ (reference sequence). CDR3 coding DNA: TGTGCCAGCAGCACCCTCGAAAAACTGTTTTTT. Translating gives CASSTLEKLFF.

About this clone: Other nucleotide sequences in the sample specify the same CDR3. CDR3 in DNA: TGTGCCAGCAGCTTAGGTCAGGGCAATTACGAGCAGTACTTC. Protein product: CASSLGQGNYEQYF. This chain joins TRBV5-6 and TRBJ2-7, with D perhaps matching TRBD1 (5 bases). The V gene's germline CDR1 is SGHDT and CDR2 YYEEEE. V gave up 2 bases and J gave up 4 bases, with 13 bases separating them. This CDR3 contains 14 residues.

The chain is built from TRBV28 and TRBJ1-1; D is perhaps TRBD1 (5 bases). CDR1 is MDHEN and CDR2 is SYDVKM in the germline V gene. With 6 bases removed from V and 7 bases from J, the gap between germline ends came to 9 bases. The CDR3 loop spans 11 amino acids. As DNA, the CDR3 is TGTGCCAGCAGAGGGGAGAGTGAAGCTTTCTTT. Translation gives CASRGESEAFF.

The chain has TRBV2 and TRBJ2-7; the match to TRBD2 covers 7 bases. Germline assignment: CDR1 SNHLY and CDR2 FYNNEI. J was trimmed by 5 bases and V by 6 bases; bases with no gene match: 13. The CDR3 has 15 amino acids. The CDR3 bases are TGTGCCAGCAGCCGCTTGGTAGCGGGCTCGAACGAGCAGTACTTC. It encodes CASSRLVAGSNEQYF.

This clone has only a few counts. The chain recombines TRBV30 with TRBJ2-1; D gene ambiguous. Trimming pared 0 bases from V and 0 bases from J, leaving 12 bases between. The germline CDR1 and CDR2 sequences are GTSNPN and SVGIG (reference sequence). CDR3 length: 16 amino acids. CDR3 loop: CAWSVALTSSYNEQFF. The CDR3 region has the DNA TGTGCCTGGAGTGTAGCCCTTACGAGCTCCTACAATGAGCAGTTCTTC.

This clone was counted a few times. The V and J genes are TRBV30 and TRBJ1-1; 9 nucleotides agree with TRBD1. The CDR3 sequence is 13 residues long. Germline V gene lookup returns CDR1 GTSNPN and CDR2 SVGIG (reference sequence). Trimming cost V 1 base and J 4 bases; bases outside gene matches: 1. The CDR3: CAWSGQGVTEAFF. The CDR3 nucleotides are TGTGCCTGGAGTGGACAGGGGGTCACTGAAGCTTTCTTT.

The CDR3 region has the DNA TGCGCCAGCAGCCAAGATGGACGGGTAGGACACGAGCAGTACTTC. It codes for CASSQDGRVGHEQYF. The chain combines TRBV4-3 with TRBJ2-7; D gene uncertain. V was clipped by 0 bases and J by 5 bases, with 14 bases between them. The CDR3 contains 15 residues. Germline-derived CDR1 and CDR2 are LGHNA and YSLEER.

CDR3 in amino acids: CASSRLGAGPKNIQYF. Here the CDR3 DNA reads TGTGCCAGCAGCCGACTAGGGGCGGGCCCCAAAAACATTCAGTACTTC. The chain couples TRBV7-2 to TRBJ2-4; D might be TRBD2 (6 bases). Germline V CDR1 and CDR2: SGHTA, FQGNSA. The V end lost 5 bases, the J end lost 2 bases, and 16 bases lay between the germline ends. The CDR3 is made up of 16 amino acids.

This chain connects TRBV6-5 to TRBJ2-2, with TRBD1 matching over 9 bases. The germline V gene has CDR1 MNHEY and CDR2 SVGAGI. The CDR3 is 14 residues long. Unmatched junction bases numbered 7, after V lost 8 bases and J lost 6 bases. The CDR3 nucleotides are TGTGCCAGCCGGTGGGACAGGGAAGCCGGGGAGCTGTTTTTT. Encoded protein: CASRWDREAGELFF.

This clone appeared a single time. The J gene is TRBJ1-3, the V gene TRBV30; no clear D. The CDR3 loop spans 16 amino acids. With 3 bases removed from V and 0 bases from J, the gap between germline ends came to 15 bases. Germline values: CDR1 GTSNPN, CDR2 SVGIG (reference sequence). The CDR3: CAWSLETGSSGNTIYF. In DNA form, the CDR3 reads TGTGCCTGGAGCCTCGAGACCGGAAGCTCTGGAAACACCATATATTTT.

V gene TRBV30 combines with J gene TRBJ2-1, with 8 positions matching TRBD2. This CDR3 spans 14 amino acids. V trimming: 0 bases; J trimming: 9 bases; junction bases outside the gene matches: 7. Per germline, CDR1 GTSNPN and CDR2 SVGIG (reference sequence). CDR3 protein: CAWSVLVAGLEQFF. The DNA of the CDR3 is TGTGCCTGGAGTGTATTGGTAGCGGGACTTGAGCAGTTCTTC.

This clone was recorded only once. The chain uses TRBV7-8 and TRBJ2-5; D is undetermined. The V gene lost 5 bases and the J gene lost 0 bases, with 4 bases spanning the gap. The length of the CDR3 is 12 residues. Germline-derived CDR1 and CDR2 are SGHVS and FQNEAQ. The CDR3 protein is CASSHYQETQYF. In DNA form, the CDR3 reads TGTGCCAGCAGCCATTACCAAGAGACCCAGTACTTC.

The chain employs TRBV28 and TRBJ1-2; D perhaps matches TRBD1 (6 bases). The V gene lost 2 bases and the J gene lost 3 bases, with 7 bases spanning the gap. The CDR3 consists of 13 residues. The germline CDR1 and CDR2 sequences are MDHEN and SYDVKM. CDR3 residues: CASSLNRDYGYTF. The CDR3 DNA reads as TGTGCCAGCAGTTTAAACAGGGACTATGGCTACACCTTC.

This sequence joins TRBV5-4 and TRBJ1-2; D is unclear. CDR3 length equals 14 residues. The V gene lost 2 bases and the J gene lost 4 bases, with 12 bases spanning the gap. CDR1 is SGHNT, CDR2 YYREEE, per germline (reference sequence). The CDR3 region has the DNA TGTGCCAGCAGCTTTGGAGAAGGGATCTATGGCTACACCTTC. This sequence encodes CASSFGEGIYGYTF.

This clone showed up just a few times. The chain carries TRBV19 and TRBJ2-5, with D unclear. Per germline, CDR1 LNHDA and CDR2 SQIVND (reference sequence). The CDR3 totals 13 residues. V lost 5 bases and J 2 bases, leaving 9 bases between the germline ends. The CDR3 spells CASSLTVQETQYF. As DNA, the CDR3 is TGTGCCAGTAGTCTGACGGTTCAAGAGACCCAGTACTTC.

V gene TRBV9 combines with J gene TRBJ1-6, with D hard to call. Trimming removed 0 bases at V and 5 bases at J, with 9 bases between. Germline V gene lookup returns CDR1 SGDLS and CDR2 YYNGEE. The CDR3 runs to 15 residues. CDR3 residues: CASSVGAADNSPLHF. For the CDR3, the DNA is TGTGCCAGCAGCGTAGGGGCAGCTGATAATTCACCCCTCCACTTT.

The rearrangement uses TRBV28 and TRBJ2-1; no clear D. The CDR3 consists of 13 residues. Germline loops: CDR1 MDHEN, CDR2 SYDVKM. The V end was cut by 3 bases, the J end by 2 bases, with 5 bases between. The CDR3: CASSFSTYNEQFF. In DNA form, the CDR3 reads TGTGCCAGCAGTTTTTCCACCTACAATGAGCAGTTCTTC.

The chain is built from TRBV6-5 and TRBJ1-4; the match to TRBD1 covers 7 bases. CDR1 is MNHEY and CDR2 is SVGAGI in the germline V gene. J was trimmed by 0 bases and V by 6 bases; bases with no gene match: 4. The CDR3 covers 15 residues. In DNA, the CDR3 is TGTGCCAGCAGGATTACAGGGGCAACTAATGAAAAACTGTTTTTT. Amino acid sequence: CASRITGATNEKLFF.

The chain employs TRBV10-3 and TRBJ1-1; 11 bases agree with TRBD1. J lost 8 bases, V lost 11 bases, and 13 bases had no gene match. From germline, CDR1 is ENHRY and CDR2 SYGVKD. The CDR3 has 14 residues. CDR3 nucleotides: TGTGCCTCCAAACCGGGACAGGGGGTTCAAGAAGCTTTCTTT. It is translated as CASKPGQGVQEAFF.

There are a few counts of this clone. A single base separates this from a much larger clone, so it may be a read error. The same CDR3 is also encoded by other DNA sequences in this sample. The chain uses TRBV7-9 and TRBJ2-5; D is unresolved. V was shortened by 3 bases and J by 2 bases, with 1 base between the two germline ends. Germline values: CDR1 SEHNR, CDR2 FQNEAQ (reference sequence). CDR3 size: 11 residues. In DNA form, the CDR3 reads TGTGCCAGCAGCTTTCAAGAGACCCAGTACTTC. It is translated as CASSFQETQYF.

In regard to this clone: The same CDR3 is also encoded by other DNA sequences in this sample. In DNA form, the CDR3 reads TGTGCCAGCAGCTTAGGAGTGAACACTGAAGCTTTCTTT. Translated, it gives CASSLGVNTEAFF. The chain couples TRBV11-3 to TRBJ1-1; D gene uncertain. The V and J ends lost 1 base and 0 bases respectively, with 3 bases between them. CDR3 size: 13 residues. Germline lookup yields CDR1 SGHNT and CDR2 YENEEA.

The rearrangement joins TRBV7-3 to TRBJ1-1; TRBD1 agrees at 10 bases. CDR1 and CDR2 from the germline V gene are SGHTA and FQGTGA. Trimming at V came to 2 bases and at J to 6 bases, leaving 6 bases not matched to a gene. The CDR3 is 15 amino acids. The CDR3 sequence is CASSLRGQGKAEAFF. Written as DNA, the CDR3 is TGTGCCAGCAGCTTACGGGGACAGGGGAAGGCTGAAGCTTTCTTT. Full variable domain (rest looked up from reference TRBV7-3 and TRBJ1-1): GAGVSQTPSNKVTEKGKYVELRCDPISGHTALYWYRQSLGQGPEFLIYFQGTGAADDSGLPNDRFFAVRPEGSVSTLKIQRTERGDSAVYLCASSLRGQGKAEAFFGQGTRLTVV.

This sequence joins TRBV2 and TRBJ1-1; the D is unclear. The ends were cut back, 4 bases at V and 5 bases at J, with 5 bases in the middle. CDR1 and CDR2 (germline): SNHLY, FYNNEI. This CDR3 comprises 11 residues. The CDR3 is CASSGRTEAFF. The CDR3 region has the DNA TGTGCCAGCAGTGGCAGAACTGAAGCTTTCTTT.

This clone was counted at least ten times. V and J are TRBV5-1 and TRBJ2-5, with 9 bases lining up with TRBD2. The V segment lost 5 bases and the J segment 1 base; nucleotides outside the gene matches: 9. CDR1 and CDR2 (germline): SGHRS, YFSETQ. The CDR3 spans 16 residues. The CDR3 sequence is CASRSSSGVVQETQYF. CDR3 bases: TGCGCCAGCAGATCTTCTAGCGGGGTGGTCCAAGAGACCCAGTACTTC. Looking up the rest from reference TRBV5-1 and TRBJ2-5 gives the full variable domain: KAGVTQTPRYLIKTRGQQVTLSCSPISGHRSVSWYQQTPGQGLQFLFEYFSETQRNKGNFPGRFSGRQFSNSRSEMNVSTLELGDSALYLCASRSSSGVVQETQYFGPGTRLLVL.